These 20 T cell receptor beta chains came from one sample sequenced in a study of T cells after posttransplantation cyclophosphamide. Using immunoSEQ multiplex PCR, the repertoire was profiled, and TCRdb retains in-frame clones only, with some absent. The data hold 3,500 to 4,500 clones, with 85% to 95% observed a single time. Input material: naive CD4+ T cells sorted from PBMCs. Receptor source: a man aged 50 to 59.

CDR3 in DNA: TGTGCCAGCAGCTTCGGGACAGGGGTCGAAAAACTGTTTTTT. It codes for CASSFGTGVEKLFF. V is TRBV7-2 and J is TRBJ1-4; the match to TRBD1 covers 10 bases. Germline CDR1 reads SGHTA; CDR2 reads FQGNSA. CDR3 length equals 14 residues. V lost 3 bases, J lost 8 bases, and 3 bases stayed unmatched.

The rearrangement uses TRBV6-6 and TRBJ2-7; no clear D. The CDR3 is made up of 13 amino acids. Germline V gives CDR1 MNHNY, CDR2 SVGAGI (reference sequence). The V and J ends lost 4 bases and 4 bases respectively, with 11 bases between them. CDR3 in amino acids: CASSSLLPYEQYF. CDR3 sequence (DNA): TGTGCCAGCAGTTCCCTCCTTCCTTACGAGCAGTACTTC.

This chain links TRBV7-3 with TRBJ2-5, with 12 bases that match TRBD2. After removal of 5 bases from V and 3 bases from J, the junction contained 10 bases not matched to a gene. This CDR3 is built from 17 residues. The germline V gene encodes CDR1 SGHTA and CDR2 FQGTGA. The DNA for the CDR3 is TGTGCCAGCAGCACCTCCGCTAGCGGGAGGGCCGAAGAGACCCAGTACTTC. Its translation is CASSTSASGRAEETQYF.

This chain connects TRBV11-2 to TRBJ2-6; D is ambiguous. Trimming shortened V by 4 bases and J by 4 bases, and 8 bases separated the two germline ends. In germline, CDR1 is SGHAT, CDR2 FQNNGV. The CDR3 length is 14 residues. The CDR3 nucleotides read TGTGCCAGCAGCTCCATGGGCGGGGCCAACGTCCTGACTTTC. It encodes CASSSMGGANVLTF. The entire variable domain, with the rest obtained from reference TRBV11-2 and TRBJ2-6, is as follows: EAGVAQSPRYKIIEKRQSVAFWCNPISGHATLYWYQQILGQGPKLLIQFQNNGVVDDSQLPKDRFSAERLKGVDSTLKIQPAKLEDSAVYLCASSSMGGANVLTFGAGSRLTVL.

This clone was picked up a small number of times. An end of the junction does not agree with germline; a read error may underlie this. The gene calls are TRBV10-3 and TRBJ1-5; D is uncertain. This CDR3 is built from 13 residues. Germline V gene lookup returns CDR1 ENHRY and CDR2 SYGVKD. The CDR3 spells CAISAASHQPQHF. The CDR3 DNA reads TGTGCCATCAGTGCCGCTAGCCATCAGCCCCAGCATTTT.

This sequence joins TRBV30 and TRBJ2-7; D is uncertain. CDR3 length equals 11 residues. Trimming left V 2 bases short and J 6 bases short, with 8 bases between. Per the germline V gene, CDR1 is GTSNPN and CDR2 is SVGIG (reference sequence). The CDR3 loop is CAWSLPSEQYF. The CDR3 DNA sequence: TGTGCCTGGAGTCTGCCTAGCGAGCAGTACTTC.

The genes are TRBV6-1 and TRBJ2-2; 10 bases fit TRBD1. Germline trimming cut 0 bases from V and 0 bases from J; bases unmatched to any gene: 10. The germline CDR1 and CDR2 sequences are MNHNS and SASEGT. This CDR3 contains 20 residues. The CDR3 reads CASSEAPRDRGPTNTGELFF. CDR3 nucleotides: TGTGCCAGCAGTGAAGCGCCCCGGGACAGGGGACCTACGAACACCGGGGAGCTGTTTTTT.

The chain employs TRBV2 and TRBJ2-6; 7 positions agree with TRBD1. Trimming at V came to 5 bases and at J to 0 bases, leaving 4 bases not matched to a gene. Germline loops: CDR1 SNHLY, CDR2 FYNNEI. This CDR3 spans 16 amino acids. DNA for the CDR3: TGTGCCAGCAGTCGGGACAGCCCCTCTGGGGCCAACGTCCTGACTTTC. It yields the protein CASSRDSPSGANVLTF.

The rearrangement links TRBV5-1 to TRBJ2-1, with TRBD2 identical over 10 bases. Trimming cost V 0 bases and J 8 bases; bases outside gene matches: 5. The CDR3 sequence is 15 residues long. Looked up from germline, CDR1 is SGHRS and CDR2 is YFSETQ. CDR3 sequence reads: CASSLGSAGGYEQFF. The CDR3 region has the DNA TGCGCCAGCAGCTTGGGGTCAGCGGGAGGGTATGAGCAGTTCTTC.

The CDR3 is CASSKPTGGANIQYF. The CDR3 nucleotides read TGTGCCAGCAGCAAACCGACAGGGGGCGCAAACATTCAGTACTTC. The V call is TRBV13, the J call TRBJ2-4, with 10 bases fitting TRBD1. Germline CDR1 PRHDT, CDR2 FYEKMQ (reference sequence). Trimming took 5 bases from V and 6 from J; bases not matched to a gene: 7. The CDR3 consists of 15 residues.

The chain recombines TRBV5-4 with TRBJ2-5, with 8 bases matching TRBD1. The CDR3 runs 13 residues. V shed 4 bases, J shed 5 bases, and the junction held 4 bases outside the gene matches. Germline lookup yields CDR1 SGHNT and CDR2 YYREEE (reference sequence). CDR3 in DNA: TGTGCCAGCAGCCAGGGGGCCAGGGAGACCCAGTACTTC. This translates into CASSQGARETQYF.

The chain has TRBV30 and TRBJ2-7, with unresolved D. Germline V gene data show CDR1 as GTSNPN and CDR2 as SVGIG (reference sequence). The CDR3 contains 11 residues. Deletions cut 0 bases from V and 3 bases from J, with 3 bases between. This chain's CDR3 is CAWSVRYEQYF. CDR3 coding DNA: TGTGCCTGGAGTGTTCGCTACGAGCAGTACTTC.

This chain joins TRBV6-1 and TRBJ2-1; 7 bases agree with TRBD2. J was trimmed by 5 bases and V by 8 bases; bases with no gene match: 12. The germline V gene has CDR1 MNHNS and CDR2 SASEGT. This CDR3 comprises 15 residues. CDR3 nucleotides: TGTGCCAGCCCAAAAGGCGGGGAGGGTAACAATGAGCAGTTCTTC. It yields the protein CASPKGGEGNNEQFF.

The CDR3 DNA reads TGTGCCAGCAGCTTATCCCGCACTGAAGCTTTCTTT. Its protein product is CASSLSRTEAFF. The J gene is TRBJ1-1, the V gene TRBV11-3, with D hard to call. The germline gives CDR1 SGHNT, CDR2 YENEEA. Deletions cut 2 bases from V and 4 bases from J, with 5 bases between. The CDR3 runs 12 residues.

The V gene is TRBV5-6, the J gene TRBJ1-2, with TRBD1 as a possible D gene (6 bases). V was cut by 4 bases and J by 3 bases, with 13 bases left in between. This CDR3 has 14 residues. From germline, CDR1 is SGHDT and CDR2 YYEEEE. Written as DNA, the CDR3 is TGTGCCAGCAGCAGGGGGGGGGCCTACTATGGCTACACCTTC. It codes for CASSRGGAYYGYTF.

J is TRBJ2-6 and V is TRBV11-3; D is possibly TRBD1 (5 bases). The CDR3 is 15 residues long. Germline V gene lookup returns CDR1 SGHNT and CDR2 YENEEA. V lost 3 bases and J lost 4, with 10 bases in between. CDR3 residues: CASSFGRAGANVLTF. CDR3 in DNA: TGTGCCAGCAGCTTCGGCAGGGCCGGGGCCAACGTCCTGACTTTC.

This chain joins TRBV28 and TRBJ2-2; D ambiguous. The germline V and J ends were trimmed by 3 bases and 9 bases, with 8 bases remaining between them. This CDR3 is built from 12 residues. CDR1 and CDR2 from the germline V gene are MDHEN and SYDVKM. In nucleotides, the CDR3 is TGTGCCAGCAGTTTTATGCTATGGGAGCTGTTTTTT. Translated, it gives CASSFMLWELFF.

The gene calls are TRBV4-3 and TRBJ1-6, with D tentatively TRBD1 (6 bases). CDR1 and CDR2 from the germline V gene are LGHNA and YSLEER. The length of the CDR3 is 19 residues. V lost 0 bases and J lost 3, with 18 bases in between. CDR3 region: CASSQERKLGQNYNSPLHF. As DNA, the CDR3 is TGCGCCAGCAGCCAAGAGCGAAAACTTGGACAGAACTATAATTCACCCCTCCACTTT.

The chain recombines TRBV28 with TRBJ1-5; 8 bases are shared with TRBD1. From germline, CDR1 is MDHEN and CDR2 SYDVKM. With V trimmed by 3 bases and J by 3 bases, 7 bases remained unmatched. The CDR3 sequence is 16 residues long. The DNA of the CDR3 is TGTGCCAGCAGTTTCCCCATACAGGGGGTCAATCAGCCCCAGCATTTT. Encoded protein: CASSFPIQGVNQPQHF. Full variable domain (outside the CDR3, taken from reference TRBV28 and TRBJ1-5): DVKVTQSSRYLVKRTGEKVFLECVQDMDHENMFWYRQDPGLGLRLIYFSYDVKMKEKGDIPEGYSVSREKKERFSLILESASTNQTSMYLCASSFPIQGVNQPQHFGDGTRLSIL.

The chain is built from TRBV7-3 and TRBJ1-1; 8 bases align to TRBD1. The CDR3 loop spans 14 amino acids. V was clipped by 2 bases and J by 4 bases; unmatched bases: 3. Germline CDR1 and CDR2: SGHTA and FQGTGA. DNA of the CDR3: TGTGCCAGCAGCTTAGACAGGGGAAGCACTGAAGCTTTCTTT. This codes for CASSLDRGSTEAFF.